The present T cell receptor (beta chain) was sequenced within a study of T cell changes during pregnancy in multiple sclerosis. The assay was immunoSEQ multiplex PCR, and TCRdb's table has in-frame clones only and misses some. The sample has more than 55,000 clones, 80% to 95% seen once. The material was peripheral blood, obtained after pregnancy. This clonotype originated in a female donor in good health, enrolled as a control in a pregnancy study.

CDR3 loop: CASAQARGSEQYF. In DNA form, the CDR3 reads TGTGCCAGTGCTCAGGCAAGGGGGAGCGAGCAGTACTTC. The V gene is TRBV19, the J gene TRBJ2-7; perhaps TRBD1 as D (6 bases). Germline V gene sequence: CDR1 LNHDA, CDR2 SQIVND (reference sequence). V lost 8 bases, J lost 6 bases, and 17 bases lay in between. The CDR3 is 13 amino acids.